This T cell receptor beta chain was observed in a study of shared clonotypes between healthy human individuals. Study results and limitations: It was the non-shared clonotypes that had lower generation probabilities than clonotypes shared by all four donors. Sequencing depth was a factor that was expected to affect clonotype sharing among donors.

The CDR3 contains 17 residues. From germline, CDR1 is LGHNA and CDR2 YSLEER. Germline trimming cut 4 bases from V and 12 bases from J; bases unmatched to any gene: 17. Evenly divided among several immunoSEQ plates was the genomic DNA of each subset. Here immunoSEQ multiplex PCR was the method, and the copy in TCRdb shows in-frame clones only, minus some. The sample lists millions of clones, 85% to 95% occurring once. About this clone: The antigen is not known.

What was sequenced was naive CD4+ T cells from PBMCs. Subset specified: CD45RA+ positively selected. The clonotype originates from a man aged 18 to 30 in good health. Some clones in this sample may be carry-over from other donors' samples. V usage is TRBV4-3 and J usage is TRBJ2-1; 11 bases agree with TRBD2. The CDR3 sequence: CASSRGEKVAGGPRQFF. CDR3 nucleotides: TGCGCCAGCAGCCGAGGCGAGAAAGTAGCGGGAGGGCCGAGGCAGTTCTTC.